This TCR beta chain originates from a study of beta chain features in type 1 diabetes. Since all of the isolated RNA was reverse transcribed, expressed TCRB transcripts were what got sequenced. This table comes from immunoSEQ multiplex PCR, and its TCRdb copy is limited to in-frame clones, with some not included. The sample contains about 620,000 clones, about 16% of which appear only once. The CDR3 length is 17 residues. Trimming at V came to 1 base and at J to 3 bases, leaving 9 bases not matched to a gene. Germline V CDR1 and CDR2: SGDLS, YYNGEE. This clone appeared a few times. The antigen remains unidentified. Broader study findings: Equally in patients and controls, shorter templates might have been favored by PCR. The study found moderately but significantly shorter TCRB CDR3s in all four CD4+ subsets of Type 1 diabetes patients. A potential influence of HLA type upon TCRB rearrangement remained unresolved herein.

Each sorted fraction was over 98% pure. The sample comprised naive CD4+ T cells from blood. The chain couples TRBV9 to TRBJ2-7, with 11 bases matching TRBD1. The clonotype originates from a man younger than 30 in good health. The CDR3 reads CASSVQAVGTGGYEQYF. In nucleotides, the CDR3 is TGTGCCAGCAGCGTACAGGCCGTGGGGACAGGGGGCTACGAGCAGTACTTC.